A single sample is the source of the 13 T cell receptor beta chains below, sequenced in a study of memory CD4+ T cells and cytomegalovirus serostatus. Single viable CD3+CD4+CD8-CD45RO+ cells were sorted as the memory CD4+ T cells. Sequencing was performed with immunoSEQ multiplex PCR; in TCRdb, only in-frame clones are kept and a portion is missing. Among about 57,000 clones, approximately 80% were seen once, and the ten largest hold around 0.83%. Sequencing was carried out using memory CD4+ T cells from blood. The receptors originated from an adult in good health and CMV-seronegative.

The chain recombines TRBV7-9 with TRBJ2-7; D might be TRBD2 (6 bases). CDR3 length equals 16 residues. Germline CDR1 is SEHNR and CDR2 is FQNEAQ (reference sequence). Trimming removed 2 bases from V and 7 bases from J, with 21 bases in between. CDR3 in DNA: TGTGCCAGCAGCTTAAGCGGTAGCCCGGGAGAGAATGAGCAGTACTTC. As protein: CASSLSGSPGENEQYF.

The V gene is TRBV4-2, the J gene TRBJ2-1, with D possibly matching TRBD2 (6 bases). With 0 bases removed from V and 0 bases from J, the gap between germline ends came to 12 bases. Germline loops: CDR1 LGHNA, CDR2 YNFKEQ. This CDR3 spans 17 amino acids. As DNA, the CDR3 is TGTGCCAGCAGCCAAGAGCTGGTCGGGAGCTCCTACAATGAGCAGTTCTTC. Translation: CASSQELVGSSYNEQFF.

This clone has just one count. The gene calls are TRBV5-1 and TRBJ1-2, with TRBD1 as a possible D gene (6 bases). CDR3 length equals 16 residues. Germline V gives CDR1 SGHRS, CDR2 YFSETQ. The germline V and J ends were trimmed by 0 bases and 4 bases, with 16 bases remaining between them. The CDR3: CASSLAILGGPYGYTF. DNA of the CDR3: TGCGCCAGCAGCTTGGCCATTTTAGGGGGTCCCTATGGCTACACCTTC.

In DNA form, the CDR3 reads TGTGCCAGCAGTGAATCATTTAGCGGGGAGGCCCCAGATACGCAGTATTTT. Its translation is CASSESFSGEAPDTQYF. The genes are TRBV6-1 and TRBJ2-3; TRBD2 matches 8 bases. With V trimmed by 2 bases and J by 4 bases, 11 bases remained unmatched. Germline V gene data show CDR1 as MNHNS and CDR2 as SASEGT. This CDR3 is 17 amino acids long.

V is TRBV11-2 and J is TRBJ2-1, with 9 bases lining up with TRBD2. Germline CDR1 reads SGHAT; CDR2 reads FQNNGV. The CDR3 covers 17 residues. J lost 5 bases, V lost 2 bases, and 10 bases had no gene match. The CDR3, as DNA: TGTGCCAGCAGCTTATTCGTTACAGCGGGAGGCCACAATGAGCAGTTCTTC. Protein product: CASSLFVTAGGHNEQFF. Full variable domain (remainder filled in from reference TRBV11-2 and TRBJ2-1): EAGVAQSPRYKIIEKRQSVAFWCNPISGHATLYWYQQILGQGPKLLIQFQNNGVVDDSQLPKDRFSAERLKGVDSTLKIQPAKLEDSAVYLCASSLFVTAGGHNEQFFGPGTRLTVL.

This sequence joins TRBV5-1 and TRBJ1-1; D is unclear. Trimming shortened V by 1 base and J by 1 base, and 17 bases separated the two germline ends. The CDR3 is made up of 17 amino acids. Per the germline V gene, CDR1 is SGHRS and CDR2 is YFSETQ. CDR3 residues: CASSLKGQPSPNTEAFF. The DNA of the CDR3 is TGCGCCAGCAGCTTGAAGGGCCAACCGTCCCCGAACACTGAAGCTTTCTTT.

This chain links TRBV10-2 with TRBJ2-1, with D uncertain. The V gene's germline CDR1 is WSHSY and CDR2 SAAADI. The CDR3 length is 13 residues. V was shortened by 6 bases and J by 7 bases, with 13 bases between the two germline ends. CDR3 sequence reads: CASRPPVGNEQFF. In DNA, the CDR3 is TGCGCCAGCAGACCCCCCGTAGGAAATGAGCAGTTCTTC.

The rearrangement joins TRBV7-8 to TRBJ1-5, with 10 nucleotides matching TRBD1. The germline gives CDR1 SGHVS, CDR2 FQNEAQ. J was trimmed by 5 bases and V by 5 bases; bases with no gene match: 9. The CDR3 contains 16 residues. In DNA form, the CDR3 reads TGTGCCAGCAGCCCGCGGGACAGGGGACGTCATCAGCCCCAGCATTTT. Translated, it gives CASSPRDRGRHQPQHF.

The chain has TRBV5-1 and TRBJ2-5, with D perhaps given as TRBD1 or TRBD2 (5 bases each). The germline V gene has CDR1 SGHRS and CDR2 YFSETQ. V lost 4 bases to trimming and J lost 7 bases, with 26 bases between them. CDR3 length: 17 residues. CDR3 nucleotide sequence: TGCGCCAGCAGCCCATCTATCGGGAAGGGGTCCAGGTGGACCCAGTACTTC. Its translation is CASSPSIGKGSRWTQYF.

V usage is TRBV18 and J usage is TRBJ2-3; D not resolved. The CDR3 spans 13 residues. Germline V lookup: CDR1 KGHSH, CDR2 LQKENI. V was cut by 4 bases and J by 2 bases, with 7 bases left in between. The DNA for the CDR3 is TGTGCCAGCTCACTTGCAAACACAGATACGCAGTATTTT. Protein sequence: CASSLANTDTQYF.

The chain couples TRBV11-2 to TRBJ2-2; D uncertain. CDR1 is SGHAT and CDR2 is FQNNGV in the germline V gene. The CDR3 is 16 amino acids. V lost 6 bases and J 0 bases, leaving 14 bases between the germline ends. The CDR3 bases are TGTGCCAGCAGGGAACAGCGAGCTTCGAACACCGGGGAGCTGTTTTTT. The encoded protein is CASREQRASNTGELFF.

CDR3 sequence reads: CASSFGTVPNTEAFF. CDR3 DNA sequence: TGTGCCAGCAGCTTTGGGACAGTCCCTAACACTGAAGCTTTCTTT. This chain uses TRBV5-5 with TRBJ1-1; 7 positions match TRBD1. The CDR3 is made up of 15 amino acids. CDR1 and CDR2 (germline): SGHKS, YYEKEE (reference sequence). Germline trimming cut 2 bases from V and 2 bases from J; bases unmatched to any gene: 6. Full variable domain (missing parts from reference TRBV5-5 and TRBJ1-1): DAGVTQSPTHLIKTRGQQVTLRCSPISGHKSVSWYQQVLGQGPQFIFQYYEKEERGRGNFPDRFSARQFPNYSSELNVNALLLGDSALYLCASSFGTVPNTEAFFGQGTRLTVV.

This clone was counted a single time. The chain couples TRBV15 to TRBJ2-7; possibly TRBD2 for D (5 bases). CDR3 size: 15 residues. CDR1 is LNHNV, CDR2 YYDKDF, per germline (reference sequence). V dropped 0 bases and J dropped 0 bases, with 9 bases sitting between them. In DNA form, the CDR3 reads TGTGCCACCAGCAGAGACGGCGGGTACTCCTACGAGCAGTACTTC. Translating it yields CATSRDGGYSYEQYF.